The source of this TCR beta chain is a study of neurological immune-mediated disorders. For sorted libraries, the input was 1 million CD4+ or CD8+ T cells. Over 170 million TCR-beta sequences from 15-18 subjects were obtained in each sequencing run. MiXCR was run by TCRdb on the 5' RACE reads, yielding one entry per CDR3 protein. Here the sample spans about 41,000 distinct CDR3 sequences, about 14% being singletons. This clonotype was found many times. What it recognizes is unknown. Study outcomes and limitations: Multiple sclerosis was found to have the least TCR clonal expansion, below healthy controls, and HTLV-1-associated myelopathy the most. No sharing of CDR3 amino acid sequences was observed among expanded clones across subjects, suggesting private repertoires in all groups.

There are 13 residues in the CDR3. Germline V CDR1 and CDR2: LNHNV, YYDKDF (reference sequence). The V end lost 0 bases, the J end lost 2 bases, and 4 bases lay between the germline ends. The sample consisted of CD4+ T cells from blood. The source is a woman between 55 and 75 years old with HTLV-1-associated myelopathy (HAM/TSP). This sequence joins TRBV15 and TRBJ2-5; D is unclear. CDR3 bases: TGTGCCACCAGCAGAGAACTGCAAGAGACCCAGTACTTC. Translated: CATSRELQETQYF.